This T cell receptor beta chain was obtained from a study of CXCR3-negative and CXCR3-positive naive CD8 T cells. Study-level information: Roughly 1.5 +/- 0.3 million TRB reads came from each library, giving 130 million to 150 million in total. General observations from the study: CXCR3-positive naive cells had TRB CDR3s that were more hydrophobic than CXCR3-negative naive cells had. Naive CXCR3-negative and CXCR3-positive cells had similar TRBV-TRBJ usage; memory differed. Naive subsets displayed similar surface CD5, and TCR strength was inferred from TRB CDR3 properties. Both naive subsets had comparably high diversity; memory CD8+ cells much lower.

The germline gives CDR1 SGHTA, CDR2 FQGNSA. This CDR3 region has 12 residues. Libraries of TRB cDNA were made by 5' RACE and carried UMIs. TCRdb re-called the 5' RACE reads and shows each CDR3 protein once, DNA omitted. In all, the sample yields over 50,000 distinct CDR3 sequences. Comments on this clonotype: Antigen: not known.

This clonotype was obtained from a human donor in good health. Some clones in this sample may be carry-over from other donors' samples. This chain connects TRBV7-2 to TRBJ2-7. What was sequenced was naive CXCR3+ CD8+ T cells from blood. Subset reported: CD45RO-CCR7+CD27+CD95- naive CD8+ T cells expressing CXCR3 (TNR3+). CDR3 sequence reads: CASSLPSDEQYF.